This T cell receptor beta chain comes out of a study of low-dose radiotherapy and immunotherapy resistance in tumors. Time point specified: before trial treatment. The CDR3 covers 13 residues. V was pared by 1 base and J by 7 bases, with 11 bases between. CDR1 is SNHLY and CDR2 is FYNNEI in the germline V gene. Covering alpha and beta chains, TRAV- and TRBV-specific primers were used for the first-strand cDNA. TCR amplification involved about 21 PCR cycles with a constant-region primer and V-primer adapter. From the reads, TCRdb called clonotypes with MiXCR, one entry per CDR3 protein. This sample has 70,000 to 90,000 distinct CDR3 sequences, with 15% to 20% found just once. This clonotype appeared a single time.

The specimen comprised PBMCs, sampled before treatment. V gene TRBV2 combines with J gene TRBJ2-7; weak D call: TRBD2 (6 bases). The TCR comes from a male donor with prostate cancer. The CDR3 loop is CASSEVRRGEQYF. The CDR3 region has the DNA TGTGCCAGCAGTGAAGTGAGGAGGGGTGAGCAGTACTTC.